The 8 T cell receptor beta chains below all came from one sample that was sequenced in a study of cytomegalovirus exposure and HLA in healthy donors. PCR employed 60 Vbeta and 13 Jbeta primers. Some clones are missing from TCRdb's copy, which holds only in-frame ones; the method was immunoSEQ multiplex PCR. The sample lists approximately 140,000 clones; about three fifths were seen once. The sequencing sample was made of PBMCs. Every receptor here comes from a male donor in good health and CMV-seronegative.

The sample holds many counts of this clone. The V and J genes are TRBV7-6 and TRBJ2-7, with 9 bases fitting TRBD2. This CDR3 comprises 16 residues. From germline, CDR1 is SGHVS and CDR2 FNYEAQ. V was clipped by 3 bases and J by 1 base; unmatched bases: 7. This chain's CDR3 is CASSLGSTSGSYEQYF. The CDR3 DNA is TGTGCCAGCAGCTTGGGCTCGACTAGCGGATCCTACGAGCAGTACTTC.

The chain employs TRBV4-1 and TRBJ1-2; possibly TRBD1 for D (5 bases). The ends were cut back, 1 base at V and 7 bases at J, with 10 bases in the middle. Per germline, CDR1 MGHRA and CDR2 YSYEKL. The CDR3 loop spans 13 amino acids. The CDR3 region is CASSQGNRCGYTF. CDR3 bases: TGCGCCAGCAGCCAAGGAAACAGGTGTGGCTACACCTTC.

This chain uses TRBV29-1 with TRBJ2-7; 7 bases match TRBD1. The CDR3 contains 12 residues. Germline loops: CDR1 SQVTM, CDR2 ANQGSEA. The V and J ends lost 4 bases and 7 bases, in that order; junction bases with no gene match: 7. CDR3 sequence (DNA): TGCAGCGTTGCCCGACAGGGTGGGGAGCAGTACTTC. It specifies CSVARQGGEQYF.

This clone turned up a few times. The chain employs TRBV7-9 and TRBJ2-4; D possibly corresponds to TRBD1 (6 bases). The germline V gene has CDR1 SEHNR and CDR2 FQNEAQ (reference sequence). The CDR3 consists of 16 residues. V was pared by 3 bases and J by 4 bases, with 16 bases between. In DNA form, the CDR3 reads TGTGCCAGCAGCTTTTTTGCAGGGGACGATAAAAACATTCAGTACTTC. This sequence encodes CASSFFAGDDKNIQYF.

CDR3 loop: CASSLEEGPVGTDTQYF. DNA for the CDR3: TGTGCCAGCAGCTTAGAGGAGGGGCCAGTTGGCACAGATACGCAGTATTTT. V gene TRBV7-9 combines with J gene TRBJ2-3; D possibly corresponds to TRBD2 (6 bases). This CDR3 has 17 residues. Germline CDR1 reads SEHNR; CDR2 reads FQNEAQ (reference sequence). V lost 1 base and J 1 base, leaving 15 bases between the germline ends.

The V and J genes are TRBV6-1 and TRBJ1-2; a possible D gene is TRBD1 (6 bases). This CDR3 contains 12 residues. Trimming shortened V by 3 bases and J by 7 bases, and 9 bases separated the two germline ends. Germline V gene data show CDR1 as MNHNS and CDR2 as SASEGT. The CDR3 DNA sequence: TGTGCCAGCAGTGACATAGGGGGTGGCTACACCTTC. It yields the protein CASSDIGGGYTF.

This clone was seen more than once but under ten times. This rearrangement joins TRBV6-6 to TRBJ1-2; 9 bases match TRBD1. Germline CDR1 and CDR2: MNHNY and SVGAGI (reference sequence). V lost 4 bases and J lost 7; bases outside the gene matches: 7. The CDR3 has 14 amino acids. The CDR3 region has the DNA TGTGCCAGCAGTTCACAGGACAGGGGCAGTGGCTACACCTTC. This codes for CASSSQDRGSGYTF.

V usage is TRBV4-2 and J usage is TRBJ1-6, with D unresolved. The CDR3 runs 18 residues. The germline V gene has CDR1 LGHNA and CDR2 YNFKEQ. V lost 0 bases and J 0 bases, leaving 12 bases between the germline ends. Here the CDR3 DNA reads TGTGCCAGCAGCCAAGAGAGGTCCGGGAGCTCCTATAATTCACCCCTCCACTTT. It codes for CASSQERSGSSYNSPLHF.